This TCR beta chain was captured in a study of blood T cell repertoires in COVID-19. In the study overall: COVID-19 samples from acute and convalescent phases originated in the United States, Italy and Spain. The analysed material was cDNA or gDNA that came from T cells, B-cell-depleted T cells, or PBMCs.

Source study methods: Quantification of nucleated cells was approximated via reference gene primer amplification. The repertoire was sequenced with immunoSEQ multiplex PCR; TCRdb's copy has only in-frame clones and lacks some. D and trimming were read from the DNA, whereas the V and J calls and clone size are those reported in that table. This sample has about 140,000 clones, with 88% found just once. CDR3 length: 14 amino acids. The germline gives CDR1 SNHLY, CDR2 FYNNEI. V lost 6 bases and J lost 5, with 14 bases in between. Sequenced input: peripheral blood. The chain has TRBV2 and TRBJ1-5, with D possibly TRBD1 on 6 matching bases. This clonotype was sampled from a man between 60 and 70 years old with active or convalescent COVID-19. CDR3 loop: CASSSGQRYQPQHF. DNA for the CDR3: TGTGCCAGCAGCTCGGGACAAAGATATCAGCCCCAGCATTTT.